Each of the 7 T cell receptor beta chains below was sequenced from the same sample in a study of shared clonotypes between healthy human individuals. Some clones are missing from TCRdb's copy, which holds only in-frame ones; the method was immunoSEQ multiplex PCR. The repertoire has about 2.3 million clones, more than 80% of them found once; the top ten carry 0.39%. The specimen was naive CD4+ T cells from PBMCs. Noted subset: CD45RA+ positively selected. These receptors all stem from a man younger than 30 in good health. Some clones in this sample may be carry-over from other donors' samples.

For the CDR3, the DNA is TGTGCCAGCAGCGTGGTACAGACCACCTTTTCCCGGGGCTACACCTTC. As protein: CASSVVQTTFSRGYTF. This chain links TRBV7-2 with TRBJ1-2; D is unresolved. Germline lookup yields CDR1 SGHTA and CDR2 FQGNSA. The CDR3 contains 16 residues. With 5 bases removed from V and 8 bases from J, the gap between germline ends came to 24 bases.

The rearrangement links TRBV7-2 to TRBJ2-7; the D is unclear. CDR3 size: 15 residues. Looked up from germline, CDR1 is SGHTA and CDR2 is FQGNSA. V lost 1 base to trimming and J lost 3 bases, with 13 bases between them. DNA of the CDR3: TGTGCCAGCAGCTTAGGATCCACGTCTTTCTACGAGCAGTACTTC. It codes for CASSLGSTSFYEQYF.

The J gene is TRBJ2-3, the V gene TRBV27; D unclear. This CDR3 is 11 amino acids long. The ends were cut back, 2 bases at V and 8 bases at J, with 5 bases in the middle. In germline, CDR1 is MNHEY, CDR2 SMNVEV (reference sequence). CDR3 bases: TGTGCCAGCAGTTTACGAGGTACGCAGTATTTT. Residues: CASSLRGTQYF.

This clone was counted once. Given a much more abundant clone one base away, this may be a read error. The sample has other DNA sequences that encode this CDR3 too. V and J are TRBV5-1 and TRBJ1-1; D ambiguous. Trimming removed 0 bases from V and 1 base from J, with 4 bases in between. The germline CDR1 and CDR2 sequences are SGHRS and YFSETQ. The CDR3 is 13 residues long. The CDR3 sequence: CASSLGRNTEAFF. The DNA for the CDR3 is TGCGCCAGCAGCTTGGGGCGGAACACTGAAGCTTTCTTT.

This clone was observed a single time. The rearrangement joins TRBV18 to TRBJ2-1; TRBD2 might be the D (6 bases). Germline lookup yields CDR1 KGHSH and CDR2 LQKENI. V shed 1 base and J shed 3 bases, with 13 bases lying between them. CDR3 length equals 16 residues. The CDR3 loop is CASSPRPGVDYNEQFF. The CDR3 DNA follows: TGTGCCAGCTCACCACGGCCGGGAGTCGACTACAATGAGCAGTTCTTC.

V is TRBV6-5 and J is TRBJ1-5; unclear D gene. The CDR3 has 12 residues. Trimming stripped 10 bases from V and 5 bases from J, with 12 bases between. Germline CDR1 is MNHEY and CDR2 is SVGAGI. The CDR3 spells CATGGNDQPQHF. As DNA, the CDR3 is TGTGCCACCGGCGGCAATGATCAGCCCCAGCATTTT.

The chain recombines TRBV9 with TRBJ2-7, with 10 bases that match TRBD2. The length of the CDR3 is 14 residues. V lost 0 bases to trimming and J lost 6 bases; unmatched junction nucleotides: 3. Germline assignment: CDR1 SGDLS and CDR2 YYNGEE. In nucleotides, the CDR3 is TGTGCCAGCAGCGTAGCTAGCGGGAGTTTCGAGCAGTACTTC. Its translation is CASSVASGSFEQYF.